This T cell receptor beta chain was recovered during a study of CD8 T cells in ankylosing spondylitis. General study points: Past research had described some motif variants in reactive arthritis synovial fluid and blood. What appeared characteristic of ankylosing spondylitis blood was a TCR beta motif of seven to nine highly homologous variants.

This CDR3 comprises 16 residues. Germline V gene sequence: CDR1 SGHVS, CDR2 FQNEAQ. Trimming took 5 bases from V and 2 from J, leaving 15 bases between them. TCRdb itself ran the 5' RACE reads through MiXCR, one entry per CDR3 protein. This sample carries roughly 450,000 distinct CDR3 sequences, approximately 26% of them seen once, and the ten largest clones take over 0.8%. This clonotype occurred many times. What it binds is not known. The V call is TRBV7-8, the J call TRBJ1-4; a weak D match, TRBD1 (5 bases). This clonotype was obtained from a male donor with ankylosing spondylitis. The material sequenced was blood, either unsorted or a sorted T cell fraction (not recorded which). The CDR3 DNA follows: TGTGCCAGCAGCCCTTGGACGGGGACCACTAATGAAAAACTGTTTTTT. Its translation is CASSPWTGTTNEKLFF.